Below are 6 T cell receptor beta chains sequenced from a single sample in a study of identical twins. One entry per CDR3 protein, called by TCRdb with MiXCR from the 5' RACE reads. The sample gives about 200,000 distinct CDR3 sequences, approximately 7.1% of which show up once; about 14% is in the top ten. The sample also formed part of further work on T cells expressing NK-cell markers.

Input material: CD8+ T cells sorted from blood. The receptors here all came from a woman under 30 in good health.

The genes are TRBV9 and TRBJ2-1; 8 bases align to TRBD2. This CDR3 contains 16 residues. V gave up 2 bases and J gave up 3 bases; unmatched junction bases: 7. The V gene's germline CDR1 is SGDLS and CDR2 YYNGEE. The CDR3 protein is CASSVGLASNYNEQFF. The CDR3, as DNA: TGTGCCAGCAGCGTCGGACTAGCATCTAACTACAATGAGCAGTTCTTC.

This clonotype was counted ten times or more. V usage is TRBV12-3 or TRBV12-4 and J usage is TRBJ1-5; D gene unclear. Trimming stripped 8 bases from V and 8 bases from J, with 7 bases between. This CDR3 has 10 amino acids. CDR3 amino acids: CASGLEPQHF. In DNA form, the CDR3 reads TGTGCCAGCGGCTTAGAGCCCCAGCATTTT.

This clonotype appeared a few times. V and J are TRBV5-5 and TRBJ2-7; D is unresolved. V gave up 1 base and J gave up 7 bases, with 15 bases separating them. This CDR3 spans 14 amino acids. The V gene's germline CDR1 is SGHKS and CDR2 YYEKEE (reference sequence). The CDR3 region is CASSLTLISIEQYF. CDR3 nucleotide sequence: TGTGCCAGCAGCTTGACCTTGATCTCTATAGAGCAGTACTTC.

This clonotype showed up many times. The chain is built from TRBV13 and TRBJ2-7; D may be TRBD2 (6 bases). Germline CDR1 reads PRHDT; CDR2 reads FYEKMQ (reference sequence). The germline V and J ends were trimmed by 8 bases and 3 bases, with 14 bases remaining between them. This CDR3 is built from 13 residues. The CDR3 coding sequence is TGTGCCAGCTCCGCTGGGGGGAACTACGAGCAGTACTTC. Its translation: CASSAGGNYEQYF.

Only a few counts were recorded for this clonotype. This chain links TRBV6-1 with TRBJ2-1; no reliable D call. Trimming left V 8 bases short and J 8 bases short, with 13 bases between. The CDR3 length is 12 residues. The germline V gene encodes CDR1 MNHNS and CDR2 SASEGT. Here the CDR3 DNA reads TGTGCCAGCGCGACGGTGGTAGATGAGCAGTTCTTC. Protein product: CASATVVDEQFF.

Ten or more counts support this clonotype. The genes are TRBV20-1 and TRBJ1-1, with 7 positions matching TRBD1. Germline CDR1 DFQATT, CDR2 SNEGSKA (reference sequence). The CDR3 length is 13 residues. V trimming: 4 bases; J trimming: 4 bases; junction bases outside the gene matches: 6. The CDR3 protein is CSATDRVGTEAFF. DNA for the CDR3: TGCAGTGCTACCGACAGGGTGGGCACTGAAGCTTTCTTT.